This TCR beta chain was sequenced for a study of CD8 T cells in ankylosing spondylitis. The CDR3 loop spans 19 amino acids. Germline values: CDR1 DFQATT, CDR2 SNEGSKA (reference sequence). With V trimmed by 3 bases and J by 8 bases, 23 bases remained unmatched. TCRdb redid the calling of the 5' RACE reads with MiXCR, one entry per CDR3 protein. This table has about 230,000 distinct CDR3 sequences, approximately 7.6% appearing once. This clonotype has ten or more counts. The sequence was obtained from a female donor with ankylosing spondylitis or in good health (not recorded which). Source material: blood, either unsorted or a sorted T cell fraction (not recorded which). The chain recombines TRBV20-1 with TRBJ2-1; 9 positions match TRBD2. The CDR3 sequence: CSASNPAGGSTLLVDEQFF. DNA for the CDR3: TGCAGTGCTAGTAATCCAGCGGGAGGCTCGACCCTTCTTGTTGATGAGCAGTTCTTC.